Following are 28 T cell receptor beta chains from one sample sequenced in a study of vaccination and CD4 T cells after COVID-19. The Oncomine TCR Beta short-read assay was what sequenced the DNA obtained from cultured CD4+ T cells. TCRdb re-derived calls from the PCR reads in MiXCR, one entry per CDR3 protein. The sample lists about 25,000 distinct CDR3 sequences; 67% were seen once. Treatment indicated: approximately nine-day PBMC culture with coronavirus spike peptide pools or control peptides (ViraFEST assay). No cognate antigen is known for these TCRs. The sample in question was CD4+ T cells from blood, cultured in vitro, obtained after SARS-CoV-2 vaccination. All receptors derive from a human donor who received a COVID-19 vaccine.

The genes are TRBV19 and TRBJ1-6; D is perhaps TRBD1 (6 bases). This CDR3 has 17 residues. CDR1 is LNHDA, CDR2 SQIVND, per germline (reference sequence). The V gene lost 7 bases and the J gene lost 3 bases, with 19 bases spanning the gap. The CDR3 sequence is CASMGTSGYVYNSPLHF. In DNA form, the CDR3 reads TGTGCCAGTATGGGGACAAGCGGTTACGTCTATAATTCACCCCTCCACTTT. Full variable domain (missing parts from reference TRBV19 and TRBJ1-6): DGGITQSPKYLFRKEGQNVTLSCEQNLNHDAMYWYRQDPGQGLRLIYYSQIVNDFQKGDIAEGYSVSREKKESFPLTVTSAQKNPTAFYLCASMGTSGYVYNSPLHFGNGTRLTVT.

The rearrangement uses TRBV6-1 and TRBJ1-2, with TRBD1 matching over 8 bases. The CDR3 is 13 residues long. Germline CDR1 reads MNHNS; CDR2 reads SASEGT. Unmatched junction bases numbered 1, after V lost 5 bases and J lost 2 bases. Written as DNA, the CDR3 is TGTGCCAGCAGTCGGACAGGGAACTATGGCTACACCTTC. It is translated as CASSRTGNYGYTF.

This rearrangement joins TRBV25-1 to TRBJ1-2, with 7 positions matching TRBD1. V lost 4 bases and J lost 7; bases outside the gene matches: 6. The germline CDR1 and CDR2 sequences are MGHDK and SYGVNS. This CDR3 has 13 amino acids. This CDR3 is CASSAQGVGGYTF. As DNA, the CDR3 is TGTGCCAGCAGTGCCCAGGGGGTTGGTGGCTACACCTTC.

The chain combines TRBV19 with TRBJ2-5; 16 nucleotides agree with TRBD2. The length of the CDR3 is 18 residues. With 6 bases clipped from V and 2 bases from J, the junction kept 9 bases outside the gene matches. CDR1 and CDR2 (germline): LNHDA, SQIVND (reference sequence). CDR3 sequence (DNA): TGTGCCAGTAGCCCCGGGACTAGCGGGGGGGCTCGTCAAGAGACCCAGTACTTC. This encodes CASSPGTSGGARQETQYF.

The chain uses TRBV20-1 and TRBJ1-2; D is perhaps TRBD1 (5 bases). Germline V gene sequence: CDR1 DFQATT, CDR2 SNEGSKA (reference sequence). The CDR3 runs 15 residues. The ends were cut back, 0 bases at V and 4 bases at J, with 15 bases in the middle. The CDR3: CSARDAWGLVYGYTF. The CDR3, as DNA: TGCAGTGCTAGAGATGCATGGGGCCTCGTCTATGGCTACACCTTC.

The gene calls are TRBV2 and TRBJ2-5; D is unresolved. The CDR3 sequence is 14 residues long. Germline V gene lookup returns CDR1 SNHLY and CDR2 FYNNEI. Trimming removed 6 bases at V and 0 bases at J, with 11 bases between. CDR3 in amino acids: CASRTLRYQETQYF. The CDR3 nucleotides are TGTGCCAGCAGGACCCTGAGGTACCAAGAGACCCAGTACTTC.

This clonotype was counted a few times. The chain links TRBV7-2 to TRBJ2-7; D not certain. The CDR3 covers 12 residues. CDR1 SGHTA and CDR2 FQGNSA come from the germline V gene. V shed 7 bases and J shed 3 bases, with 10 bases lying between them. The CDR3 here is CASTSPHYEQYF. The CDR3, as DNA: TGTGCCAGCACCTCCCCCCACTACGAGCAGTACTTC.

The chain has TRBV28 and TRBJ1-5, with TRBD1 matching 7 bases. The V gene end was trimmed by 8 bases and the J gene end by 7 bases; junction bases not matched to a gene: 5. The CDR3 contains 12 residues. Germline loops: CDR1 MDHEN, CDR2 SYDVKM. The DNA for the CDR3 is TGTGCCAGCGACAGGGCCAACCAGCCCCAGCATTTT. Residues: CASDRANQPQHF.

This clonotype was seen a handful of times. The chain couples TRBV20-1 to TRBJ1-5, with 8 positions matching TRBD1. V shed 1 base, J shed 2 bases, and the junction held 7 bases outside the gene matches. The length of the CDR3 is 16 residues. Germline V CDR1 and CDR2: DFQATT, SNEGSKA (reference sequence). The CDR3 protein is CSARVPTGEGNQPQHF. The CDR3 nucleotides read TGCAGTGCTAGAGTCCCGACAGGGGAAGGCAATCAGCCCCAGCATTTT.

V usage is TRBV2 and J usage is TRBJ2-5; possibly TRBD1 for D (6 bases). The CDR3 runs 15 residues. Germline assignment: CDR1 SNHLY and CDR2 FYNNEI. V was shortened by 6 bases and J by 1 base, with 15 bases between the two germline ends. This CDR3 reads CASRTGGRIQETQYF. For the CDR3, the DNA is TGTGCCAGCAGGACAGGAGGAAGGATCCAAGAGACCCAGTACTTC.

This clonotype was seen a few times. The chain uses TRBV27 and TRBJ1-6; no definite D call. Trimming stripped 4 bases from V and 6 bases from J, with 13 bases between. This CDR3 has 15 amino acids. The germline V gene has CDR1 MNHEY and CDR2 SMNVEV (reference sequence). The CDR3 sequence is CASSYRPRGNSPLHF. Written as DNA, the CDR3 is TGTGCCAGCAGTTACCGCCCCCGGGGTAATTCACCCCTCCACTTT.

The CDR3 loop is CASSSPALRAGEKLFF. The CDR3 DNA sequence: TGTGCCAGCAGCTCCCCGGCGCTTAGGGCGGGAGAAAAACTGTTTTTT. J is TRBJ1-4 and V is TRBV7-2, with D unresolved. This CDR3 has 16 residues. CDR1 is SGHTA and CDR2 is FQGNSA in the germline V gene. V was pared by 4 bases and J by 8 bases, with 20 bases between.

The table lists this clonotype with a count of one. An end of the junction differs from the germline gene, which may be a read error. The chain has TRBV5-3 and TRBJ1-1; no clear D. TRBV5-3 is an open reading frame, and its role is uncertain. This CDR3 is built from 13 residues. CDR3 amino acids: CASSLVARNEAFF. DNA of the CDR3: TGTGCCAGCAGCTTGGTTGCTCGAAACGAAGCTTTCTTT.

This CDR3 is CSASPLIKSAGTGFTAYTF. Written as DNA, the CDR3 is TGCAGTGCTAGTCCTTTGATAAAAAGTGCCGGGACAGGGTTCACAGCGTACACCTTC. V is TRBV20-1 and J is TRBJ1-2, with 9 nucleotides matching TRBD1. V lost 3 bases to trimming and J lost 11 bases; unmatched junction nucleotides: 28. Per germline, CDR1 DFQATT and CDR2 SNEGSKA (reference sequence). This CDR3 spans 19 amino acids.

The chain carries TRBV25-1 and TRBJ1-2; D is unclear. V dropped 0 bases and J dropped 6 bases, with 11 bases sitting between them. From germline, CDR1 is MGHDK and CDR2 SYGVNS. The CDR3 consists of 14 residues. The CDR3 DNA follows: TGTGCCAGCAGTGAATATCTGGGGTTGGATGGCTACACCTTC. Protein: CASSEYLGLDGYTF.

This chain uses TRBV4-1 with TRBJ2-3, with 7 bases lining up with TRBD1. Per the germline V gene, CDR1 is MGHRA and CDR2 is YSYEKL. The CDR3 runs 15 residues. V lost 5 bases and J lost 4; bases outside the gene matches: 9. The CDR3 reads CASSEGASFADTQYF. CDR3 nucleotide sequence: TGCGCCAGCAGCGAGGGGGCTTCCTTTGCAGATACGCAGTATTTT.

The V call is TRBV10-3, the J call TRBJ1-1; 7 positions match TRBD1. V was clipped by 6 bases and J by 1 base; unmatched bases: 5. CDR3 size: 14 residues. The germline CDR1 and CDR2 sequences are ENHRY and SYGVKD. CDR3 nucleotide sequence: TGTGCCATCAGGACCGACAGGGAGAACACTGAAGCTTTCTTT. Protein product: CAIRTDRENTEAFF.

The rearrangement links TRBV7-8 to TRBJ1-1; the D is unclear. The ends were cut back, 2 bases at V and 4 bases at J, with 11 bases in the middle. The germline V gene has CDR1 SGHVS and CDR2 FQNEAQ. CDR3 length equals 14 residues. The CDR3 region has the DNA TGTGCCAGCAGCTTACGGGTCGGCGGCACTGAAGCTTTCTTT. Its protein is CASSLRVGGTEAFF.

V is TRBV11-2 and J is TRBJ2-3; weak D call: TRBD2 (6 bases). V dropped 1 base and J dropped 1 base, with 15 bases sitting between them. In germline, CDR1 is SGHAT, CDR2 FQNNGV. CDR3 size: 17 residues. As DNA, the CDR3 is TGTGCCAGCAGCTTAGCGGGGGTGCACCTAGGCACAGATACGCAGTATTTT. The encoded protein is CASSLAGVHLGTDTQYF.

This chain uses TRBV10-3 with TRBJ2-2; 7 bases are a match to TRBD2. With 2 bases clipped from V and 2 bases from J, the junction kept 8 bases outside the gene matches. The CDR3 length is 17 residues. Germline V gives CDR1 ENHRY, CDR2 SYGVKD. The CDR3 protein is CAISEQGGGPNTGELFF. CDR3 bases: TGTGCCATCAGTGAGCAGGGCGGGGGACCCAACACCGGGGAGCTGTTTTTT.

The CDR3 DNA follows: TGTGCCAGCAGCCTAAAGCCTCCGCTTGGAAACACCATATATTTT. Translation: CASSLKPPLGNTIYF. V gene TRBV2 combines with J gene TRBJ1-3; D gene uncertain. Trimming took off 6 bases at V and 3 bases at J, with 15 bases between the two ends. The CDR3 sequence is 15 residues long. Germline CDR1 is SNHLY and CDR2 is FYNNEI.

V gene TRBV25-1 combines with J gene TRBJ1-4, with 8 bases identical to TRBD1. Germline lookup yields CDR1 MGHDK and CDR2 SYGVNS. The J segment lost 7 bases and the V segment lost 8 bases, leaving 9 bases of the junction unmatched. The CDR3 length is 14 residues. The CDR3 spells CASRLQGTGEKLFF. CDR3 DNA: TGTGCCAGCCGACTACAGGGGACAGGTGAAAAACTGTTTTTT.

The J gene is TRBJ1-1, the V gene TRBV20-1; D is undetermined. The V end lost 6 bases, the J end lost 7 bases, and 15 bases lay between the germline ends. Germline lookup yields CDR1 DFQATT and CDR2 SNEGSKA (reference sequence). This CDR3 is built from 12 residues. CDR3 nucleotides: TGCAGTGCAACCGGCCGACCCAATGAAGCTTTCTTT. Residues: CSATGRPNEAFF.

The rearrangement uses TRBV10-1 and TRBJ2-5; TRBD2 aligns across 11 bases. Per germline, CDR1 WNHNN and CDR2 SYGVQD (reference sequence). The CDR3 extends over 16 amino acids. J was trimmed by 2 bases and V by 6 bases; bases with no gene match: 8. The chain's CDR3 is CASSDPGTSGQETQYF. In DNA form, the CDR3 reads TGCGCCAGCAGCGATCCCGGGACTAGCGGACAAGAGACCCAGTACTTC.

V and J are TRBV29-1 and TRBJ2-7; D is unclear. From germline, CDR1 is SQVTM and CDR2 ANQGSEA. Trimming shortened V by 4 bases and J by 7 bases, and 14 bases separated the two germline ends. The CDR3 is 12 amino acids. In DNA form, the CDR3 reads TGCAGCGTTGGAATCATCATGGGGGAGCAGTACTTC. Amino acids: CSVGIIMGEQYF.

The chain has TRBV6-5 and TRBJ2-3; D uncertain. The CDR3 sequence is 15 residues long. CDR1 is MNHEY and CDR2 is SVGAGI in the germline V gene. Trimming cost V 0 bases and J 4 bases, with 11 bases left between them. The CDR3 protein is CASSYSAEMADTQYF. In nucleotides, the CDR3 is TGTGCCAGCAGTTACTCGGCGGAGATGGCAGATACGCAGTATTTT.

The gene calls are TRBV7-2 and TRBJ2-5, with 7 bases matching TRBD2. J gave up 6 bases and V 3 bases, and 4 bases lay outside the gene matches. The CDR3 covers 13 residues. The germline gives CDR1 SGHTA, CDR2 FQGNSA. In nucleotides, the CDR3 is TGTGCCAGCAGCTTTTCCGGGGGGAAGACCCAGTACTTC. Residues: CASSFSGGKTQYF.

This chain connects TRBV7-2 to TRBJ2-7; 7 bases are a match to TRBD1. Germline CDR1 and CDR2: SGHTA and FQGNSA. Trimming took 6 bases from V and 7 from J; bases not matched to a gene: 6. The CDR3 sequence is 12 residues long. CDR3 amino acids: CASSRDSREQYF. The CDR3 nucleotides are TGTGCCAGCAGTAGGGACAGTCGAGAGCAGTACTTC.